Below are 26 T cell receptor beta chains sequenced from a single sample in a study of blood T cell repertoires in COVID-19. The repertoire was sequenced with immunoSEQ multiplex PCR; TCRdb's copy has only in-frame clones and lacks some. The table has around 40,000 clones, around 90% seen once. The sequencing input was peripheral blood. These receptors came from a man aged 45-65 years with active COVID-19.

The gene calls are TRBV5-8 and TRBJ2-5, with 7 positions matching TRBD1. CDR1 is SGHTS, CDR2 YDEGEE, per germline. The CDR3 totals 17 residues. Trimming removed 0 bases from V and 3 bases from J; junction bases left unmatched: 11. The CDR3 here is CASSLGRQGAKKETQYF. As DNA, the CDR3 is TGTGCCAGCAGCTTGGGGCGACAGGGAGCGAAAAAAGAGACCCAGTACTTC.

The J gene is TRBJ2-7, the V gene TRBV29-1; TRBD2 matches 7 bases. V dropped 2 bases and J dropped 2; count of bases not matched to a gene: 6. This CDR3 contains 14 residues. The germline V gene encodes CDR1 SQVTM and CDR2 ANQGSEA. CDR3 sequence reads: CSVETLTSTYEQYF. DNA of the CDR3: TGCAGCGTTGAAACCCTGACTAGCACCTACGAGCAGTACTTC.

This clone was counted between two and nine times. The gene calls are TRBV27 and TRBJ1-5; D gene uncertain. The V end lost 6 bases, the J end lost 4 bases, and 19 bases lay between the germline ends. The CDR3 is made up of 16 amino acids. Germline V lookup: CDR1 MNHEY, CDR2 SMNVEV (reference sequence). CDR3: CASRREGYSSNQPQHF. CDR3 nucleotide sequence: TGTGCCAGCAGACGGGAAGGGTATAGTAGTAATCAGCCCCAGCATTTT.

V usage is TRBV10-1 and J usage is TRBJ2-3, with TRBD2 matching over 12 bases. Germline CDR1 and CDR2: WNHNN and SYGVQD (reference sequence). The ends lost 6 bases at V and 3 bases at J; junction bases unmatched: 4. This CDR3 contains 15 residues. CDR3 in amino acids: CASSAGTSGTDTQYF. The CDR3, as DNA: TGCGCCAGCAGCGCCGGGACTAGCGGGACAGATACGCAGTATTTT.

The chain combines TRBV7-8 with TRBJ2-7; 10 positions agree with TRBD2. The CDR3 consists of 13 residues. V dropped 11 bases and J dropped 6; count of bases not matched to a gene: 10. The germline gives CDR1 SGHVS, CDR2 FQNEAQ. This chain's CDR3 is CASRLAGAVEQYF. Here the CDR3 DNA reads TGTGCCTCCAGGCTAGCGGGAGCCGTCGAGCAGTACTTC.

The V call is TRBV11-2, the J call TRBJ1-1; tentatively, D is TRBD1 (5 bases). Germline lookup yields CDR1 SGHAT and CDR2 FQNNGV. The ends were cut back, 1 base at V and 1 base at J, with 10 bases in the middle. This CDR3 region has 15 residues. CDR3 residues: CASSLGQGRNTEAFF. CDR3 bases: TGTGCCAGCAGCTTAGGTCAGGGTCGGAACACTGAAGCTTTCTTT.

The chain has TRBV6-6 and TRBJ2-6; D remains ambiguous. CDR1 and CDR2 (germline): MNHNY, SVGAGI (reference sequence). Trimming pared 0 bases from V and 3 bases from J, leaving 6 bases between. The CDR3 spans 15 residues. This CDR3 reads CASSYSGVGANVLTF. In DNA, the CDR3 is TGTGCCAGCAGTTACTCGGGCGTTGGGGCCAACGTCCTGACTTTC.

The chain employs TRBV19 and TRBJ1-5; D is unresolved. This CDR3 is built from 18 residues. In germline, CDR1 is LNHDA, CDR2 SQIVND (reference sequence). The ends were cut back, 3 bases at V and 0 bases at J, with 18 bases in the middle. The CDR3 sequence is CASSIFSPLSDSNQPQHF. In DNA, the CDR3 is TGTGCCAGTAGTATTTTTAGCCCGCTCAGTGATAGCAATCAGCCCCAGCATTTT.

Here the CDR3 DNA reads TGTGCCAGCAGCCAAGATACAGTGCAAGTCAACTCTGGGGCCAACGTCCTGACTTTC. It yields the protein CASSQDTVQVNSGANVLTF. This sequence joins TRBV4-2 and TRBJ2-6; D remains unclear. CDR3 length: 19 amino acids. Trimming took 0 bases from V and 0 from J, leaving 15 bases between them. Germline CDR1 is LGHNA and CDR2 is YNFKEQ.

This clone came up once. The gene calls are TRBV6-2 or TRBV6-3 and TRBJ2-5, with TRBD2 identical over 9 bases. The CDR3 has 17 residues. The germline CDR1 and CDR2 sequences are MNHEY and SVGEGT. J was trimmed by 1 base and V by 5 bases; bases with no gene match: 11. The CDR3 DNA is TGTGCCAGCAGTACCCTACGGACTAGCGCGATCCAAGAGACCCAGTACTTC. The encoded protein is CASSTLRTSAIQETQYF.

This clone has only one observation. CDR3 in amino acids: CASSLSSGYNEQFF. CDR3 DNA: TGTGCCAGCAGCTTATCGAGTGGCTACAATGAGCAGTTCTTC. The chain employs TRBV11-2 and TRBJ2-1; D gene ambiguous. The CDR3 consists of 14 residues. Per the germline V gene, CDR1 is SGHAT and CDR2 is FQNNGV. With 2 bases removed from V and 3 bases from J, the gap between germline ends came to 8 bases. The whole variable domain, filled in from reference TRBV11-2 and TRBJ2-1, reads EAGVAQSPRYKIIEKRQSVAFWCNPISGHATLYWYQQILGQGPKLLIQFQNNGVVDDSQLPKDRFSAERLKGVDSTLKIQPAKLEDSAVYLCASSLSSGYNEQFFGPGTRLTVL.

V usage is TRBV18 and J usage is TRBJ1-5, with a tentative D call TRBD1 (5 bases). Trimming shortened V by 3 bases and J by 6 bases, and 18 bases separated the two germline ends. CDR1 KGHSH and CDR2 LQKENI come from the germline V gene. The CDR3 is 16 residues long. CDR3: CASSPQRTGESQPQHF. Here the CDR3 DNA reads TGTGCCAGCTCACCTCAGCGGACGGGGGAAAGTCAGCCCCAGCATTTT. Full variable domain (remainder filled in from reference TRBV18 and TRBJ1-5): NAGVMQNPRHLVRRRGQEARLRCSPMKGHSHVYWYRQLPEEGLKFMVYLQKENIIDESGMPKERFSAEFPKEGPSILRIQQVVRGDSAAYFCASSPQRTGESQPQHFGDGTRLSIL.

This chain joins TRBV5-6 and TRBJ1-5; tentative D call: TRBD1 (5 bases). Trimming removed 3 bases at V and 7 bases at J, with 11 bases between. Germline CDR1 is SGHDT and CDR2 is YYEEEE. The CDR3 is 13 amino acids. CDR3 amino acids: CASSWQGSQPQHF. The CDR3 DNA is TGTGCCAGCAGCTGGCAGGGCTCCCAGCCCCAGCATTTT.

The chain recombines TRBV5-4 with TRBJ2-7; 8 nucleotides line up with TRBD1. CDR1 is SGHNT and CDR2 is YYREEE in the germline V gene (reference sequence). This CDR3 is built from 13 residues. V shed 3 bases, J shed 2 bases, and the junction held 1 base outside the gene matches. The CDR3 spells CASSWDRTYEQYF. In nucleotides, the CDR3 is TGTGCCAGCAGCTGGGACAGGACCTACGAGCAGTACTTC. Using reference TRBV5-4 and TRBJ2-7 for the parts outside the CDR3, the full variable domain is ETGVTQSPTHLIKTRGQQVTLRCSSQSGHNTVSWYQQALGQGPQFIFQYYREEENGRGNFPPRFSGLQFPNYSSELNVNALELDDSALYLCASSWDRTYEQYFGPGTRLTVT.

In DNA form, the CDR3 reads TGTGCCAGCAGTGAAGGGAACTACCCAGATACGCAGTATTTT. Its translation is CASSEGNYPDTQYF. This chain connects TRBV6-1 to TRBJ2-3; D gene unclear. Trimming took off 1 base at V and 4 bases at J, with 9 bases between the two ends. There are 14 residues in the CDR3. In germline, CDR1 is MNHNS, CDR2 SASEGT.

The chain links TRBV28 to TRBJ1-4; the D is unclear. The V end lost 4 bases, the J end lost 8 bases, and 8 bases lay between the germline ends. CDR3 length: 12 amino acids. Germline values: CDR1 MDHEN, CDR2 SYDVKM. In DNA form, the CDR3 reads TGTGCCAGCAGTTATGCCAGAGAAAAACTGTTTTTT. Protein: CASSYAREKLFF.

The chain is built from TRBV24-1 and TRBJ2-3, with D tentatively TRBD1 (6 bases). CDR1 KGHDR and CDR2 SFDVKD come from the germline V gene. The V gene lost 8 bases and the J gene lost 4 bases, with 6 bases spanning the gap. The CDR3 length is 11 residues. The CDR3: CATKGADTQYF. The CDR3 region has the DNA TGTGCCACCAAGGGGGCAGATACGCAGTATTTT.

The chain recombines TRBV9 with TRBJ1-4; maybe TRBD1 (6 bases). Germline assignment: CDR1 SGDLS and CDR2 YYNGEE. The CDR3 consists of 14 residues. V lost 4 bases and J 8 bases, leaving 15 bases between the germline ends. The CDR3 here is CASSPSTGKEKLFF. The CDR3 DNA follows: TGTGCCAGCAGCCCTAGTACAGGGAAGGAAAAACTGTTTTTT.

The V and J genes are TRBV5-1 and TRBJ2-1; 9 nucleotides match TRBD2. The CDR3 has 14 residues. Germline CDR1 reads SGHRS; CDR2 reads YFSETQ. The V gene end was trimmed by 4 bases and the J gene end by 3 bases; junction bases not matched to a gene: 2. CDR3 in amino acids: CASSPTSGYNEQFF. The CDR3 DNA sequence: TGCGCCAGCAGCCCGACTAGCGGCTACAATGAGCAGTTCTTC.

The rearrangement uses TRBV28 and TRBJ2-1; 8 positions agree with TRBD2. With V trimmed by 10 bases and J by 3 bases, 29 bases remained unmatched. This CDR3 comprises 21 residues. Germline CDR1 is MDHEN and CDR2 is SYDVKM. CDR3 protein: CATHTPSEASGRPFNYNEQFF. The CDR3 DNA follows: TGTGCCACCCACACCCCCTCGGAGGCTAGCGGGCGACCCTTCAACTACAATGAGCAGTTCTTC.

The chain joins TRBV7-2 to TRBJ2-3; 10 bases agree with TRBD2. The germline gives CDR1 SGHTA, CDR2 FQGNSA. The V segment lost 6 bases and the J segment 4 bases; nucleotides outside the gene matches: 7. CDR3 size: 15 residues. The CDR3 DNA sequence: TGTGCCAGCAGTCCCTCTAGCGGGAGAGCAGATACGCAGTATTTT. Translated, it gives CASSPSSGRADTQYF.

This chain links TRBV7-9 with TRBJ2-7, with 16 bases that match TRBD2. V dropped 5 bases and J dropped 0; count of bases not matched to a gene: 7. The CDR3 has 18 residues. Germline-derived CDR1 and CDR2 are SEHNR and FQNEAQ (reference sequence). The CDR3 spells CASSLGLAGGPFSYEQYF. The CDR3 nucleotides are TGTGCCAGCAGCCTGGGACTAGCGGGAGGGCCCTTCTCCTACGAGCAGTACTTC.

V gene TRBV18 combines with J gene TRBJ2-7; 7 nucleotides align to TRBD1. Germline loops: CDR1 KGHSH, CDR2 LQKENI. Germline trimming cut 3 bases from V and 6 bases from J; bases unmatched to any gene: 8. The length of the CDR3 is 14 residues. The DNA of the CDR3 is TGTGCCAGCTCACCGCGACAGGGTGAGGTCGAGCAGTACTTC. Amino acid sequence: CASSPRQGEVEQYF.

This sequence joins TRBV21-1 and TRBJ1-6; TRBD1 is the table's D call and was not checked against the DNA. TRBV21-1 is a pseudogene locus. This CDR3 comprises 16 residues. The CDR3 loop reads CASSRRPRTGESPLHF. CDR3 in DNA: TGTGCCAGCAGCAGGAGACCTCGGACAGGGGAATCACCCCTCCACTTT.

The chain is built from TRBV13 and TRBJ2-1; D remains ambiguous. The CDR3 runs 11 residues. Trimming stripped 2 bases from V and 8 bases from J, with 4 bases between. The germline gives CDR1 PRHDT, CDR2 FYEKMQ (reference sequence). The CDR3 is CASSLSYEQFF. The CDR3 DNA is TGTGCCAGCAGCTTATCCTATGAGCAGTTCTTC.

This clone was observed once. J is TRBJ2-7 and V is TRBV5-1, with 13 bases that match TRBD2. The CDR3 runs 17 residues. J was trimmed by 4 bases and V by 4 bases; bases with no gene match: 11. CDR1 and CDR2 from the germline V gene are SGHRS and YFSETQ. Here the CDR3 reads CASSDPGLAGLTYEQYF. CDR3 in DNA: TGCGCCAGCAGCGATCCGGGACTAGCGGGACTTACTTACGAGCAGTACTTC.